A selection of T cell receptor beta chains follows, all from one sample in a study of post-analysis software for immune sequencing data. TCRdb reprocessed the PCR reads with MiXCR, giving one entry per CDR3 protein. The sample yields almost 700,000 distinct CDR3 sequences, more than 50% seen once. The sample was blood. These receptors were obtained from a girl aged 2 to 10 with multiple sclerosis. Both conserved end residues are part of each CDR3. The order of the fields is CDR3 length, V gene, D gene, J gene, clone size, CDR3 protein, CDR3 DNA. The D gene is left open where the match is weak. Part of the rows lack a size; the others show once, few, many or a class for expanded clones.

>14|TRBV6-2/TRBV6-3|NA|TRBJ2-3|NA
CASSYEGFTDTQYF
TGTGCCAGCAGTTACGAGGGATTCACAGATACGCAGTATTTT
>17|TRBV9|NA|TRBJ1-6|NA
CASSPLPTASNYSPLHF
TGTGCCAGCAGCCCTCTTCCGACGGCCTCCAACTATTCACCCCTCCACTTT
>13|TRBV10-2|NA|TRBJ1-6|NA
CASRGMVNSPLHF
TGCGCCAGCAGGGGTATGGTTAATTCACCCCTCCACTTT
>16|TRBV3-1|TRBD2|TRBJ2-3|NA
CASSQDLAGVTDTQYF
TGTGCCAGCAGCCAAGATCTAGCGGGAGTGACAGATACGCAGTATTTT
>17|TRBV4-1|TRBD2|TRBJ2-5|NA
CASSQAPSGGSQETQYF
TGCGCCAGCAGCCAAGCTCCAAGCGGGGGGTCGCAAGAGACCCAGTACTTC
>13|TRBV29-1|NA|TRBJ2-5|NA
CSVEEWTKETQYF
TGCAGCGTTGAAGAGTGGACAAAAGAGACCCAGTACTTC
>16|TRBV15|NA|TRBJ2-5|NA
CATSRDWGQPYNEQYF
TGTGCCACCAGCAGAGATTGGGGACAACCCTACAATGAGCAGTACTTC
>13|TRBV27|NA|TRBJ2-5|few
CASSLYTQETQYF
TGTGCCAGCAGTTTATATACCCAAGAGACCCAGTACTTC
>18|TRBV5-1|TRBD2|TRBJ2-5|once
CASSPQKASGSGPETQYF
TGCGCCAGCAGCCCTCAGAAGGCTAGCGGGAGTGGTCCAGAGACCCAGTACTTC
>15|TRBV4-3|NA|TRBJ1-2|NA
CASSQDQGSNYGYTF
TGCGCCAGCAGCCAAGATCAGGGGTCAAACTATGGCTACACCTTC
>14|TRBV12-3/TRBV12-4|NA|TRBJ2-1|NA
CASRPGLSYNEQFF
TGTGCCAGCAGACCCGGGCTATCCTACAATGAGCAGTTCTTC
>14|TRBV7-8|NA|TRBJ2-7|few
CASSGGLATYEQYF
TGTGCCAGCAGCGGGGGTCTGGCTACCTACGAGCAGTACTTC
>15|TRBV20-1|TRBD2|TRBJ2-7|NA
CSASPGLAGHYEQYF
TGCAGTGCCTCTCCCGGACTAGCGGGGCACTACGAGCAGTACTTC
>12|TRBV13|TRBD1|TRBJ2-1|once
CASSTPQGAGFF
TGTGCCAGCAGCACTCCTCAGGGGGCTGGGTTCTTC
>14|TRBV14|NA|TRBJ2-7|NA
CASSGISGPYEQYF
TGTGCCAGCAGCGGGATATCCGGACCCTACGAGCAGTACTTC
>14|TRBV29-1|TRBD2|TRBJ2-3|few
CSALAGQTTDTQYF
TGCAGCGCCCTAGCGGGGCAGACTACAGATACGCAGTATTTT
>15|TRBV2|NA|TRBJ2-7|NA
CASSEMAVEGYEQYF
TGTGCCAGCAGTGAAATGGCGGTTGAGGGCTACGAGCAGTACTTC
>14|TRBV7-2|NA|TRBJ2-5|NA
CASSGGFPPETQYF
TGTGCCAGCAGCGGCGGCTTCCCACCCGAGACCCAGTACTTC
>14|TRBV20-1|NA|TRBJ1-2|few
CSARDPNFNYGYTF
TGCAGTGCTAGAGATCCTAATTTTAACTATGGCTACACCTTC
>13|TRBV14|NA|TRBJ2-7|NA
CASSEAMPAEQYF
TGTGCCAGCAGCGAAGCGATGCCCGCCGAGCAGTACTTC
>13|TRBV20-1|NA|TRBJ2-5|NA
CSASRDIQETQYF
TGCAGTGCTTCCCGGGACATCCAAGAGACCCAGTACTTC
>14|TRBV15|NA|TRBJ2-5|few
CATSSLDWLETQYF
TGTGCCACCAGCAGTCTGGACTGGCTAGAGACCCAGTACTTC
>16|TRBV5-1|NA|TRBJ2-5|NA
CASYGGRAGGSETQYF
TGCGCCAGCTATGGAGGTCGGGCAGGGGGGTCAGAGACCCAGTACTTC
>14|TRBV20-1|NA|TRBJ2-2|NA
CSARRGLNTGELFF
TGCAGTGCTAGACGGGGACTGAACACCGGGGAGCTGTTTTTT
>17|TRBV6-1|TRBD1|TRBJ1-3|NA
CASSEMEGARSGNTIYF
TGTGCCAGCAGTGAAATGGAGGGGGCCCGCTCTGGAAACACCATATATTTT
>14|TRBV20-1|TRBD2|TRBJ2-1|few
CSARRAGRGDEQFF
TGCAGTGCCCGTCGAGCGGGACGAGGGGATGAGCAGTTCTTC
>13|TRBV29-1|NA|TRBJ2-7|NA
CSVRRTYSYEQYF
TGCAGCGTCCGACGGACCTACTCCTACGAGCAGTACTTC
>14|TRBV5-5|NA|TRBJ1-6|NA
CASSRRQVNSPLHF
TGTGCCAGCAGTAGGCGACAGGTTAACTCACCCCTCCACTTT
>15|TRBV7-2|NA|TRBJ2-5|NA
CASSSRRVGMETQYF
TGTGCCAGCAGCTCCCGAAGGGTAGGGATGGAGACCCAGTACTTC
>13|TRBV28|NA|TRBJ2-7|few
CVGSLARISEQYF
TGTGTCGGCAGTTTAGCCAGGATCTCCGAGCAGTACTTC
>17|TRBV7-2|TRBD1|TRBJ2-3|NA
CASSHRQGATSTDTQYF
TGTGCCAGCAGCCACCGACAGGGGGCAACTAGCACAGATACGCAGTATTTT
>14|TRBV4-1|TRBD2|TRBJ2-5|NA
CASSQVVAGETQYF
TGCGCCAGCAGCCAAGTCGTAGCGGGGGAGACCCAGTACTTC